This passage covers 24 T cell receptor beta chains from one sample sequenced in a study of neoadjuvant anti-PD-1 for oral cavity cancer. Repertoires were generated with immunoSEQ multiplex PCR, while TCRdb's copy carries only in-frame clones and drops some. The sample includes 60,000 to 80,000 clones, approximately 79% of them seen just once. The sample consisted of PBMCs, taken before nivolumab (anti-PD-1) treatment. The receptors shown here come from a person aged 35-80 years with oral cavity squamous cell carcinoma.

V usage is TRBV11-2 and J usage is TRBJ2-3, with a possible D match to TRBD2 (6 bases). With 7 bases removed from V and 0 bases from J, the gap between germline ends came to 11 bases. Germline V CDR1 and CDR2: SGHAT, FQNNGV. This CDR3 region has 14 residues. The CDR3 loop reads CASKIAVSTDTQYF. CDR3 in DNA: TGTGCCAGCAAAATAGCGGTTAGCACAGATACGCAGTATTTT.

The V and J genes are TRBV6-4 and TRBJ2-1; 8 positions agree with TRBD2. The CDR3 has 15 residues. The germline V gene has CDR1 MRHNA and CDR2 SNTAGT. V lost 2 bases, J lost 6 bases, and 6 bases stayed unmatched. CDR3 bases: TGTGCCAGCAGTGACCTAAGCGGGGGTCGCAATGAGCAGTTCTTC. Its protein is CASSDLSGGRNEQFF.

The V gene is TRBV5-1, the J gene TRBJ2-2; D is possibly TRBD1 or TRBD2 (6 bases each). The CDR3 sequence is 15 residues long. The V gene lost 1 base and the J gene lost 7 bases, with 14 bases spanning the gap. Germline values: CDR1 SGHRS, CDR2 YFSETQ. CDR3 protein: CASSLRGTPHGELFF. The CDR3 bases are TGCGCCAGCAGCTTGAGGGGGACTCCTCACGGGGAGCTGTTTTTT.

The V gene is TRBV19, the J gene TRBJ2-1; the D is unclear. CDR3 size: 15 residues. Germline loops: CDR1 LNHDA, CDR2 SQIVND (reference sequence). The V end was cut by 5 bases, the J end by 2 bases, with 13 bases between. CDR3 region: CASSPSRTAYNEQFF. The CDR3 DNA follows: TGTGCCAGTAGTCCGTCGCGGACCGCCTACAATGAGCAGTTCTTC. The variable domain in full, completed from reference TRBV19 and TRBJ2-1, reads DGGITQSPKYLFRKEGQNVTLSCEQNLNHDAMYWYRQDPGQGLRLIYYSQIVNDFQKGDIAEGYSVSREKKESFPLTVTSAQKNPTAFYLCASSPSRTAYNEQFFGPGTRLTVL.

There are a few counts of this clone. The V gene is TRBV7-2, the J gene TRBJ1-2; TRBD1 might be the D (6 bases). The CDR3 loop spans 13 amino acids. Trimming cost V 5 bases and J 6 bases, with 13 bases left between them. CDR1 is SGHTA, CDR2 FQGNSA, per germline. In DNA, the CDR3 is TGTGCCAGCAGCATGACAGGAATCCATGGCTACACCTTC. Translation gives CASSMTGIHGYTF. Using reference TRBV7-2 and TRBJ1-2 for the parts outside the CDR3, the full variable domain is GAGVSQSPSNKVTEKGKDVELRCDPISGHTALYWYRQSLGQGLEFLIYFQGNSAPDKSGLPSDRFSAERTGGSVSTLTIQRTQQEDSAVYLCASSMTGIHGYTFGSGTRLTVV.

This chain uses TRBV9 with TRBJ1-3, with unresolved D. The V end lost 2 bases, the J end lost 0 bases, and 12 bases lay between the germline ends. The CDR3 extends over 16 amino acids. Per germline, CDR1 SGDLS and CDR2 YYNGEE. The CDR3 DNA sequence: TGTGCCAGCAGCGTTCTAGGGATCAGCTCTGGAAACACCATATATTTT. Translating gives CASSVLGISSGNTIYF.

V gene TRBV29-1 combines with J gene TRBJ2-7, with D possibly being TRBD1 (5 bases). The germline gives CDR1 SQVTM, CDR2 ANQGSEA. Trimming cost V 5 bases and J 2 bases, with 10 bases left between them. The CDR3 is 12 amino acids. The chain's CDR3 is CSVQGATYEQYF. The CDR3 nucleotides are TGCAGCGTTCAGGGCGCCACCTACGAGCAGTACTTC.

In its sample, this clone was seen once. The chain employs TRBV7-3 and TRBJ2-2; 8 nucleotides match TRBD1. CDR3 size: 17 residues. Germline CDR1 and CDR2: SGHTA and FQGTGA. The V and J ends lost 4 bases and 7 bases, in that order; junction bases with no gene match: 14. The CDR3, as DNA: TGTGCCAGCAGCTCCACCGACAGGGGACCTCTGGGCGGGGAGCTGTTTTTT. Protein: CASSSTDRGPLGGELFF.

The chain combines TRBV11-2 with TRBJ2-1; TRBD2 might be the D (5 bases). V was trimmed by 6 bases and J by 2 bases, leaving 17 bases between them. The CDR3 is 16 amino acids. CDR1 is SGHAT, CDR2 FQNNGV, per germline. The DNA of the CDR3 is TGTGCCAGCAGTTCTATAAAGAGGAGGCCCTACAATGAGCAGTTCTTC. Encoded protein: CASSSIKRRPYNEQFF.

J is TRBJ1-1 and V is TRBV14, with unresolved D. Trimming pared 1 base from V and 1 base from J, leaving 13 bases between. This CDR3 region has 16 residues. Germline CDR1 is SGHDN and CDR2 is FVKESK. The CDR3 here is CASSQVGALENTEAFF. In nucleotides, the CDR3 is TGTGCCAGCAGCCAAGTTGGCGCCTTAGAGAACACTGAAGCTTTCTTT.

The rearrangement uses TRBV28 and TRBJ2-7; maybe TRBD2 (6 bases). This CDR3 comprises 17 residues. V lost 3 bases to trimming and J lost 0 bases, with 18 bases between them. Germline V gene sequence: CDR1 MDHEN, CDR2 SYDVKM. The CDR3 DNA reads as TGTGCCAGCAGTTTTCTCAGTACTAGCCCACTCTCCTACGAGCAGTACTTC. This codes for CASSFLSTSPLSYEQYF.

The chain carries TRBV4-1 and TRBJ2-1, with a tentative D call TRBD2 (5 bases). Germline loops: CDR1 MGHRA, CDR2 YSYEKL. V was trimmed by 4 bases and J by 10 bases, leaving 17 bases between them. The CDR3 runs 14 residues. The CDR3 nucleotides are TGCGCCAGCAGCCCACAGACCCCCTCGGGGGAGCAGTTCTTC. As protein: CASSPQTPSGEQFF.

This chain links TRBV5-1 with TRBJ1-4; tentatively, D is TRBD1 (5 bases). The CDR3 extends over 15 amino acids. From germline, CDR1 is SGHRS and CDR2 YFSETQ. V was cut by 5 bases and J by 0 bases, with 11 bases left in between. As DNA, the CDR3 is TGCGCCAGCAGTTCGGACACCTCAACTAATGAAAAACTGTTTTTT. Translation: CASSSDTSTNEKLFF.

The V and J genes are TRBV6-5 and TRBJ2-5; D remains unclear. The CDR3 sequence is 10 residues long. Trimming took 6 bases from V and 4 from J, leaving 3 bases between them. CDR1 and CDR2 (germline): MNHEY, SVGAGI. Written as DNA, the CDR3 is TGTGCCAGCAGGGGAGAGACCCAGTACTTC. This translates into CASRGETQYF.

This chain joins TRBV19 and TRBJ1-1; TRBD1 might be the D (6 bases). Deletions cut 6 bases from V and 3 bases from J, with 14 bases between. CDR1 LNHDA and CDR2 SQIVND come from the germline V gene (reference sequence). The CDR3 contains 14 residues. The CDR3 spells CASSYRVSHTEAFF. DNA for the CDR3: TGTGCCAGTAGCTACAGGGTGTCGCACACTGAAGCTTTCTTT.

In nucleotides, the CDR3 is TGTGCCAGCAGCCTAGGGATGCCAAATTCACCCCTCCACTTT. It yields the protein CASSLGMPNSPLHF. This chain joins TRBV7-3 and TRBJ1-6; D unresolved. The CDR3 is made up of 14 amino acids. The V and J ends lost 5 bases and 7 bases respectively, with 12 bases between them. CDR1 SGHTA and CDR2 FQGTGA come from the germline V gene.

The chain has TRBV25-1 and TRBJ1-2, with a weak D call TRBD1 (6 bases). Germline V gene sequence: CDR1 MGHDK, CDR2 SYGVNS. This CDR3 is built from 16 residues. Between the trimmed V and J ends, which lost 5 bases and 2 bases, there was a span of 18 bases. The CDR3, as DNA: TGTGCCAGCAGTTATTCCCGGCAGGGGCCCAACTATGGCTACACCTTC. This encodes CASSYSRQGPNYGYTF.

The chain couples TRBV14 to TRBJ1-2; unclear D gene. Germline CDR1 SGHDN, CDR2 FVKESK. CDR3 length: 14 residues. Between the trimmed V and J ends, which lost 1 base and 1 base, there was a span of 7 bases. The CDR3 here is CASSQAGHNYGYTF. CDR3 coding DNA: TGTGCCAGCAGCCAAGCTGGCCATAACTATGGCTACACCTTC.

This chain's CDR3 is CASSRMGLSNTEAFF. CDR3 coding DNA: TGTGCCAGTAGTCGGATGGGCCTATCGAACACTGAAGCTTTCTTT. This chain uses TRBV19 with TRBJ1-1; D remains unclear. The CDR3 has 15 residues. The germline V gene encodes CDR1 LNHDA and CDR2 SQIVND (reference sequence). The V and J ends lost 5 bases and 1 base respectively, with 14 bases between them.

V gene TRBV2 combines with J gene TRBJ2-2; D gene ambiguous. Trimming left V 6 bases short and J 7 bases short, with 18 bases between. CDR1 and CDR2 from the germline V gene are SNHLY and FYNNEI. The CDR3 loop spans 15 amino acids. The CDR3 nucleotides read TGTGCCAGCAGCAAAACTCCCCGCGTGGACGGGGAGCTGTTTTTT. This sequence encodes CASSKTPRVDGELFF.

The rearrangement joins TRBV28 to TRBJ2-2; D not certain. The CDR3 covers 16 residues. The V gene lost 7 bases and the J gene lost 1 base, with 16 bases spanning the gap. The V gene's germline CDR1 is MDHEN and CDR2 SYDVKM. CDR3 coding DNA: TGTGCCAGCAAACCCGTTGGCCGCCTGAACACCGGGGAGCTGTTTTTT. This codes for CASKPVGRLNTGELFF. The whole variable domain, remainder taken from reference TRBV28 and TRBJ2-2, is DVKVTQSSRYLVKRTGEKVFLECVQDMDHENMFWYRQDPGLGLRLIYFSYDVKMKEKGDIPEGYSVSREKKERFSLILESASTNQTSMYLCASKPVGRLNTGELFFGEGSRLTVL.

The chain recombines TRBV11-3 with TRBJ2-1, with D possibly matching TRBD2 (5 bases). Trimming stripped 5 bases from V and 0 bases from J, with 11 bases between. The CDR3 loop spans 15 amino acids. CDR1 SGHNT and CDR2 YENEEA come from the germline V gene. The CDR3 region has the DNA TGTGCCAGCAGCCTCACTAGAGTCTCCTACAATGAGCAGTTCTTC. Amino acid sequence: CASSLTRVSYNEQFF.

This clone was detected only a few times. The chain employs TRBV10-1 and TRBJ2-2; D is ambiguous. Germline lookup yields CDR1 WNHNN and CDR2 SYGVQD (reference sequence). CDR3 length equals 13 residues. V shed 6 bases and J shed 1 base, with 6 bases lying between them. The chain's CDR3 is CASRTGNTGELFF. CDR3 coding DNA: TGCGCCAGCAGGACGGGGAACACCGGGGAGCTGTTTTTT.

The J gene is TRBJ1-2, the V gene TRBV6-5, with D possibly being TRBD1 (6 bases). V dropped 5 bases and J dropped 4 bases, with 17 bases sitting between them. Looked up from germline, CDR1 is MNHEY and CDR2 is SVGAGI. This CDR3 spans 15 amino acids. CDR3 DNA: TGTGCCAGCAGTACCTTGAGGGGGAATGTCTATGGCTACACCTTC. Translating it yields CASSTLRGNVYGYTF.